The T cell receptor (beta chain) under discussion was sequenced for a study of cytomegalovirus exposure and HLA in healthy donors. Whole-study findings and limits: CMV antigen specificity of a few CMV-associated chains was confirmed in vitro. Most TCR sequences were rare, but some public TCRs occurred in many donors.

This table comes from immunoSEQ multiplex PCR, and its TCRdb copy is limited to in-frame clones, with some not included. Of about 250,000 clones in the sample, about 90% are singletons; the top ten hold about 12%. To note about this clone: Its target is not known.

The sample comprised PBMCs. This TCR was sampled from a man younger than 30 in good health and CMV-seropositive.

The chain's CDR3 is CASSMHRGPPYF. The CDR3 DNA reads as TGTGCCAGTAGTATGCACAGGGGGCCACCGTACTTC. This sequence joins TRBV19 and TRBJ2-5, with 9 bases fitting TRBD1. The germline CDR1 and CDR2 sequences are LNHDA and SQIVND (reference sequence). V gave up 3 bases and J gave up 13 bases; unmatched junction bases: 6. The CDR3 is 12 amino acids.